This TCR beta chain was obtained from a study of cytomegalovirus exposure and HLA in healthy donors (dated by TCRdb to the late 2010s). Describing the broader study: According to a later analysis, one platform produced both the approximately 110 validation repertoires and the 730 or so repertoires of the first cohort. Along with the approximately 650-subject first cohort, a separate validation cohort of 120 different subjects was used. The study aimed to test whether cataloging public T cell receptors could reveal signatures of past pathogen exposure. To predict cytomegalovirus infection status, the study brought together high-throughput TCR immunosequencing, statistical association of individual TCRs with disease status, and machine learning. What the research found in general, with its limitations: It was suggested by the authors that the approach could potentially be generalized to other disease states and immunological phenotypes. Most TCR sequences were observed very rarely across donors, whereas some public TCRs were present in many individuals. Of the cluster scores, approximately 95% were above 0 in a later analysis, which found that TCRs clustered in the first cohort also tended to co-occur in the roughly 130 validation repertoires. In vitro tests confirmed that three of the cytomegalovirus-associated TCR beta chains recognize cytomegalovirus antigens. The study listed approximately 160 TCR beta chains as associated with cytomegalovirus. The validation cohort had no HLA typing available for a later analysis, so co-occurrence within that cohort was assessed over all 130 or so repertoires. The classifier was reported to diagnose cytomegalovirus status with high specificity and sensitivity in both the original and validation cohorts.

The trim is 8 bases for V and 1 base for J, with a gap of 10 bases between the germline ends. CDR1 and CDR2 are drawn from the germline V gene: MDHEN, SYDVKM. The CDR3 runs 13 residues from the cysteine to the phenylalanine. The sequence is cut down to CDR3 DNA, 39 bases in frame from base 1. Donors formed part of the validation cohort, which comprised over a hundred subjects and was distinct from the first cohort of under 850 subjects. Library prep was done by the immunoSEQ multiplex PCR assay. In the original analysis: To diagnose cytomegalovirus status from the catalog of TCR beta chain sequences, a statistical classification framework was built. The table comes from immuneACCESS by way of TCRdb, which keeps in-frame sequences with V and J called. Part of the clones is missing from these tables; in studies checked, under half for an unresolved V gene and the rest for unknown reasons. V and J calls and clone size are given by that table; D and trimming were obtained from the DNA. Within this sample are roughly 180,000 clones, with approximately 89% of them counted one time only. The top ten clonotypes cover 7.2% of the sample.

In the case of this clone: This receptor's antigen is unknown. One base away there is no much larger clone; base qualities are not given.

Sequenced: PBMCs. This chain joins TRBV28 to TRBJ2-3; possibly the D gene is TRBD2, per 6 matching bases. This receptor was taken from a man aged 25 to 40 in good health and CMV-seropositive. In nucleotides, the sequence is TGTGCCAGCGGCGGAGGGGGCACAGATACGCAGTATTTT. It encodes CASGGGGTDTQYF.